The next 16 T cell receptor beta chains were all read from a single sample in a study of regulatory T cells in long-lasting Graves disease (dated by TCRdb to the early 2020s). In light of the paper, this sample's time point label describes: newly diagnosed GD, antithyroid drugs for less than 3 months. RNA was extracted from PBMCs in TRIzol for both TCR sequencing and RNA sequencing. The library was prepared using multiplex PCR. The sample was run on an Illumina HiSeq 4000. To build TCR beta libraries, CDR3 regions were amplified by Arm-PCR using iRepertoire HTBI primers. The public reads were reprocessed in TCRdb via fastp at Q25 and MiXCR, keeping in-frame beta chains. Every distinct CDR3 protein forms one entry, paired with its most common genes and DNA. For this sample the table gives roughly 500,000 distinct CDR3 sequences, of which about 13% were detected only once. The ten biggest clones cover roughly 10% of the sample.

The sample also formed part of further work on T cells in Graves' hyperthyroidism and ophthalmopathy.

The sample was peripheral blood mononuclear cells (PBMCs), taken at new diagnosis, from a patient treated with antithyroid drugs. The origin of the receptors is a man aged 25-45 years with Graves disease. Donor details come from another sample of the same person, matched by shared clones.

Many counts were recorded for this clonotype. The chain recombines TRBV6-1 with TRBJ2-1; D possibly corresponds to TRBD1 (5 bases). Trimming left V 6 bases short and J 8 bases short, with 17 bases between. The CDR3 covers 14 residues. Germline CDR1 reads MNHNS; CDR2 reads SASEGT. CDR3 nucleotides: TGTGCCAGCAGCGTCAGCAGGGTGCGCGATGAGCAGTTCTTC. Encoded protein: CASSVSRVRDEQFF.

The chain employs TRBV20-1 and TRBJ2-2; no definite D call. CDR3 length: 13 amino acids. The ends were cut back, 3 bases at V and 4 bases at J, with 9 bases in the middle. Germline CDR1 DFQATT, CDR2 SNEGSKA (reference sequence). CDR3 region: CSASLDTTGELFF. The CDR3 nucleotides are TGCAGTGCTAGCCTAGATACCACCGGGGAGCTGTTTTTT.

The rearrangement links TRBV20-1 to TRBJ2-7; 9 positions match TRBD1. The CDR3 is 13 amino acids. V dropped 5 bases and J dropped 5; count of bases not matched to a gene: 7. Germline assignment: CDR1 DFQATT and CDR2 SNEGSKA (reference sequence). CDR3 sequence reads: CSAFRDRVNEQYF. The CDR3 DNA reads TGCAGTGCTTTCCGGGACAGGGTGAACGAGCAGTACTTC.

The V gene is TRBV4-1, the J gene TRBJ2-3, with unresolved D. CDR3 length: 14 residues. With 0 bases removed from V and 4 bases from J, the gap between germline ends came to 8 bases. Germline loops: CDR1 MGHRA, CDR2 YSYEKL. The CDR3 DNA reads as TGCGCCAGCAGCCAAGACGGAATCCCAGATACGCAGTATTTT. It specifies CASSQDGIPDTQYF.

This clonotype showed up many times. V is TRBV5-5 and J is TRBJ1-1; no clear D gene. The V end was cut by 2 bases, the J end by 6 bases, with 20 bases between. The CDR3 totals 16 residues. Looked up from germline, CDR1 is SGHKS and CDR2 is YYEKEE (reference sequence). Here the CDR3 reads CASSFRQTLAPAEAFF. CDR3 nucleotide sequence: TGTGCCAGCAGCTTTAGGCAGACTCTAGCCCCGGCTGAAGCTTTCTTT.

The rearrangement links TRBV24-1 to TRBJ1-2, with a tentative D call TRBD1 (6 bases). CDR1 is KGHDR, CDR2 SFDVKD, per germline. The V and J ends lost 2 bases and 6 bases respectively, with 12 bases between them. This CDR3 spans 14 amino acids. The CDR3 DNA is TGTGCCACCAGTGATTATCCCAGGGGCGATGGCTACACCTTC. Its protein product is CATSDYPRGDGYTF.

This clonotype was seen ten or more times. The chain couples TRBV6-5 to TRBJ1-2; the D is unclear. Germline values: CDR1 MNHEY, CDR2 SVGAGI. The germline V and J ends were trimmed by 0 bases and 4 bases, with 12 bases remaining between them. The CDR3 length is 15 residues. CDR3 sequence reads: CASSYSDSPGYGYTF. CDR3 coding DNA: TGTGCCAGCAGTTACTCGGATAGCCCTGGCTATGGCTACACCTTC.

This clonotype was picked up many times. The chain employs TRBV28 and TRBJ2-7, with 8 nucleotides matching TRBD2. Germline V CDR1 and CDR2: MDHEN, SYDVKM. The CDR3 has 15 amino acids. The junction had 5 bases not matched to a gene; V was cut back by 2 bases and J by 2 bases. The CDR3 is CASSLTPGLAYEQYF. The DNA for the CDR3 is TGTGCCAGCAGTTTAACTCCGGGACTAGCCTACGAGCAGTACTTC. The complete variable domain, with remaining parts taken from reference TRBV28 and TRBJ2-7, reads DVKVTQSSRYLVKRTGEKVFLECVQDMDHENMFWYRQDPGLGLRLIYFSYDVKMKEKGDIPEGYSVSREKKERFSLILESASTNQTSMYLCASSLTPGLAYEQYFGPGTRLTVT.

Remarks on this clonotype: Just one base apart from a much larger clone, this may be a read error. This sequence joins TRBV30 and TRBJ2-1, with unresolved D. The V end was cut by 5 bases, the J end by 10 bases, with 18 bases between. The CDR3 length is 13 residues. Germline V CDR1 and CDR2: GTSNPN, SVGIG (reference sequence). In nucleotides, the CDR3 is TGTGCCTGGCAGAAGGACGGAGCCTACGAGCAGTTCTTC. Encoded protein: CAWQKDGAYEQFF.

This clonotype was detected many times. The genes are TRBV12-5 and TRBJ2-5, with 12 nucleotides matching TRBD1. Germline CDR1 reads LGHNT; CDR2 reads FRNRAP. The CDR3 is 15 residues long. Trimming removed 6 bases from V and 4 bases from J; junction bases left unmatched: 6. CDR3 bases: TGTGCTAGTGGAACTTGGGACAGGGGGCGAGAGACCCAGTACTTC. Translating it yields CASGTWDRGRETQYF.

Many counts were recorded for this clonotype. CDR3: CASSHVGSHSEQYF. As DNA, the CDR3 is TGTGCCAGCAGCCATGTGGGGAGCCACTCCGAGCAGTACTTC. V gene TRBV3-1 combines with J gene TRBJ2-7, with D tentatively TRBD2 (5 bases). The germline V gene encodes CDR1 LGHDT and CDR2 YNNKEL (reference sequence). The CDR3 is 14 residues long. Deletions cut 3 bases from V and 6 bases from J, with 15 bases between.

The rearrangement joins TRBV9 to TRBJ1-3; 7 bases are shared with TRBD1. The ends lost 3 bases at V and 4 bases at J; junction bases unmatched: 7. CDR3 length: 15 amino acids. The germline gives CDR1 SGDLS, CDR2 YYNGEE. CDR3 coding DNA: TGTGCCAGCAGCGATAATCCGGGACAGGGAAACACCATATATTTT. Translated, it gives CASSDNPGQGNTIYF.

This clonotype showed up many times. V usage is TRBV20-1 and J usage is TRBJ2-1; perhaps TRBD2 as D (6 bases). V lost 1 base, J lost 0 bases, and 10 bases lay in between. From germline, CDR1 is DFQATT and CDR2 SNEGSKA (reference sequence). The CDR3 is made up of 15 amino acids. In nucleotides, the CDR3 is TGCAGTGCTAGAGTAGCGGCAAGCTCCTACAATGAGCAGTTCTTC. Translated: CSARVAASSYNEQFF.

In its sample, this clonotype was seen many times. The chain combines TRBV5-1 with TRBJ2-3; a possible D gene is TRBD1 (6 bases). This CDR3 spans 14 amino acids. Trimming took off 4 bases at V and 5 bases at J, with 14 bases between the two ends. The germline V gene has CDR1 SGHRS and CDR2 YFSETQ. For the CDR3, the DNA is TGCGCCAGCAGCACCTGGACAGAAGGAGATACGCAGTATTTT. Translation gives CASSTWTEGDTQYF.

The sample holds many counts of this clonotype. The rearrangement joins TRBV6-2 or TRBV6-3 to TRBJ2-2, with 7 bases lining up with TRBD1. Looked up from germline, CDR1 is MNHEY and CDR2 is SVGEGT. The CDR3 is made up of 16 amino acids. The V gene end was trimmed by 4 bases and the J gene end by 6 bases; junction bases not matched to a gene: 11. The CDR3 region has the DNA TGTGCCAGCAGTTTTTATCGCGACAGGGCGGCCGGGGAGCTGTTTTTT. Translation: CASSFYRDRAAGELFF.

This chain links TRBV7-2 with TRBJ2-1, with D unresolved. Looked up from germline, CDR1 is SGHTA and CDR2 is FQGNSA. This CDR3 comprises 14 residues. Trimming removed 3 bases at V and 2 bases at J, with 8 bases between. The CDR3, as DNA: TGTGCCAGCAGCTTTGGATGGGCCTACAATGAGCAGTTCTTC. Translation gives CASSFGWAYNEQFF.